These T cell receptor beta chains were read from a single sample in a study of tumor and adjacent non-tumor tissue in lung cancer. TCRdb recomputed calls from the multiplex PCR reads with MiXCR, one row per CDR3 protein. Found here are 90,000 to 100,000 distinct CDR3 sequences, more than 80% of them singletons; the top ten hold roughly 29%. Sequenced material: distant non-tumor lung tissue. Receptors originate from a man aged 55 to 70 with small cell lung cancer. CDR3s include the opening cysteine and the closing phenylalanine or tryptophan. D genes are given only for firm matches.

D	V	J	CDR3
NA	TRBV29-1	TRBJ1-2	CRVDRWGEEYGYTF
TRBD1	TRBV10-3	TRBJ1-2	CAIRNPGQVVYGYSF
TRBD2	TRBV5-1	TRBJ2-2	CASSFLGLAGDGTGKLFF
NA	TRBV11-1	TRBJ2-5	CVSSLQLQETQYF
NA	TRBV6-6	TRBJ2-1	CTSSYPEDDEQFF
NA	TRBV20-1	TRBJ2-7	CSAGVLDKGSWEQYF
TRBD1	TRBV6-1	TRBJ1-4	CASSFGRQGSEKLFF
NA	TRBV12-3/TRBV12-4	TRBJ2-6	CVSSLAAGPGANVLNF
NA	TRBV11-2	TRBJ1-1	CASNLTRGVGGNTEAFF
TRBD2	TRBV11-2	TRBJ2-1	CASSLRVAGGHYYNEQFF
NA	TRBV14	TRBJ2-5	CASSFGETQYF
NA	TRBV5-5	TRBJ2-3	CASIHGRAGIDTQYF
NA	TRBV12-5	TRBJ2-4	CANGLGRVKTETFAKNIQYF
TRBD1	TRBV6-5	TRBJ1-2	CANSKAYGTGRYGYTF
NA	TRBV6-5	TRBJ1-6	CVSSYGFSPNSPLHF
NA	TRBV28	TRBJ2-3	CASGPRGTDTQYF
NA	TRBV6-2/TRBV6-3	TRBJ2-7	CANSKPGEQYF
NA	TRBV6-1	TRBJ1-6	CASSERDDYNSPLHF
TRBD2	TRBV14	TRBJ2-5	CTSSPPTSGTYQKTQYF
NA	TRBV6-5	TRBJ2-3	CASSSTVDTQYF
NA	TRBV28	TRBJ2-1	CASILGLGGSYNEQFF
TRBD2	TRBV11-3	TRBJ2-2	CTSSRDDTGLVGRTGEPFF
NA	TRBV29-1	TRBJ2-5	CSVGDVTGPETQYF
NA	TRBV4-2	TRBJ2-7	CTSSQEGRAQYF
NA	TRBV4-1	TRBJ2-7	CASSSDRLYEQHF
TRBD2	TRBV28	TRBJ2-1	CVTRTSDEGEQLF
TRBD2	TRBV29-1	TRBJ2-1	CSTSGGVAVREQFF
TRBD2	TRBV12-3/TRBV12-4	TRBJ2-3	CASRRTSGSFTDTQYF
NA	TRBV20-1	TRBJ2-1	CNARNGLRGLYEQFF
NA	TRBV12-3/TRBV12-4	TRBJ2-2	CASSLVYDTSNTGELFF
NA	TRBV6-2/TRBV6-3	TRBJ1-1	CASSKVTPVYSEAFF
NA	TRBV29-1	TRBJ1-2	CSLEAVRGGYTF
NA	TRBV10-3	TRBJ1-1	CVISDRGSGYNEAFF
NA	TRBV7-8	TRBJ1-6	CASSKEAHNSPLHF
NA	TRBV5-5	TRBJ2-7	CASRFSIFDRAYDQYF
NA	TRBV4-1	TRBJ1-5	CSSSQGMSQPQHF
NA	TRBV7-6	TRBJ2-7	CSSSQGPNYEQYF
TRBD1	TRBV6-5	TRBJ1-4	CASSSATGTGKEKLFF
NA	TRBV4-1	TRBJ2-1	CASSRDLGQDNEQFF
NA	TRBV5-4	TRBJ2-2	CANSFVANTGEPFF
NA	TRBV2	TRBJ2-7	CDSRPDSEQYF
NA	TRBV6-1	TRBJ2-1	CASNGQTGKRYF
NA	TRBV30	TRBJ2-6	CAWTNTGAPEANVLTF
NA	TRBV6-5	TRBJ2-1	CATSTGPYNERFF
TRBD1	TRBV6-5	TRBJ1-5	CASSLKQGTHQPQHF
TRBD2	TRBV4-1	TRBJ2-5	CASSQGTSGQETHYF